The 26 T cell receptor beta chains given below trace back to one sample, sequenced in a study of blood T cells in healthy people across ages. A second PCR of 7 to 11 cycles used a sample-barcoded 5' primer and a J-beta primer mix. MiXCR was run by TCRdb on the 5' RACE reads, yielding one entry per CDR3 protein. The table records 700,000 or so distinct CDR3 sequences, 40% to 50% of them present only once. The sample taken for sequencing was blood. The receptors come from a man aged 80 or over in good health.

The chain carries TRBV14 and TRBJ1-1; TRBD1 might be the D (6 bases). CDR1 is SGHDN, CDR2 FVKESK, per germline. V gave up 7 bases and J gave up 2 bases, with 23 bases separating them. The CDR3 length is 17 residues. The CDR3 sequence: CASKRSGASHRNTEAFF. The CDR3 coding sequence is TGTGCCAGCAAACGGTCAGGGGCCTCGCATCGTAACACTGAAGCTTTCTTT.

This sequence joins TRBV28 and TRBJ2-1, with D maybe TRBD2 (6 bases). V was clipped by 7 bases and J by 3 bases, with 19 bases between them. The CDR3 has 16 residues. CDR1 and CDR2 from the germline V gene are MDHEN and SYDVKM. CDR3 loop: CASNSPGLRGYNEQFF. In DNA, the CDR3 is TGTGCCAGCAATTCCCCAGGTTTGCGGGGCTACAATGAGCAGTTCTTC.

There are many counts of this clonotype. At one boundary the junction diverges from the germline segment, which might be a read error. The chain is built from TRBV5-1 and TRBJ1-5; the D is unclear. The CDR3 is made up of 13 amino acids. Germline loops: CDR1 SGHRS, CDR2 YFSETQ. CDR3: CASSLGSNQPQHF. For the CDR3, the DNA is TGTGCCAGCAGTTTAGGTAGCAATCAGCCCCAGCATTTT. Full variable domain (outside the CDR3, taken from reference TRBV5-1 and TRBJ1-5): KAGVTQTPRYLIKTRGQQVTLSCSPISGHRSVSWYQQTPGQGLQFLFEYFSETQRNKGNFPGRFSGRQFSNSRSEMNVSTLELGDSALYLCASSLGSNQPQHFGDGTRLSIL.

The CDR3, as DNA: TGTGCCAGCAGCCAAGATTTTGTAGTCTCCTACGAGCAGTACTTC. Translation: CASSQDFVVSYEQYF. J is TRBJ2-7 and V is TRBV14; D call uncertain. V lost 0 bases, J lost 0 bases, and 9 bases lay in between. The CDR3 contains 15 residues. CDR1 and CDR2 (germline): SGHDN, FVKESK. The full variable domain, rest sourced from reference TRBV14 and TRBJ2-7, is EAGVTQFPSHSVIEKGQTVTLRCDPISGHDNLYWYRRVMGKEIKFLLHFVKESKQDESGMPNNRFLAERTGGTYSTLKVQPAELEDSGVYFCASSQDFVVSYEQYFGPGTRLTVT.

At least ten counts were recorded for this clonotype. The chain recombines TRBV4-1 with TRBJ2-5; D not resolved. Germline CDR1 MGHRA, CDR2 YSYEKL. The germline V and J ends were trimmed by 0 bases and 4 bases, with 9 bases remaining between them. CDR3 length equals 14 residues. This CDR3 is CASSQDVRAETQYF. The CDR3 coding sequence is TGCGCCAGCAGCCAAGATGTAAGGGCAGAGACCCAGTACTTC.

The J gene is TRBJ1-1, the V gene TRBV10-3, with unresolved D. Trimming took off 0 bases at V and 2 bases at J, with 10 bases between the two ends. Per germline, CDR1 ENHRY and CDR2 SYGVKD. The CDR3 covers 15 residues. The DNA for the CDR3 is TGTGCCATCAGTGAGTCTCACAGAAAAAACACTGAAGCTTTCTTT. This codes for CAISESHRKNTEAFF.

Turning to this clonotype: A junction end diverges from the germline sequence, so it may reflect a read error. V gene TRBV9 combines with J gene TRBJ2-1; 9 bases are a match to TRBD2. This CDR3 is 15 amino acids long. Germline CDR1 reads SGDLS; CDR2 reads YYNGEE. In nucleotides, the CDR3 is TGCGCCAGCAGTGTCGCGGGGGGGACCTACAATGAGCAGTTCTTC. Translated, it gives CASSVAGGTYNEQFF.

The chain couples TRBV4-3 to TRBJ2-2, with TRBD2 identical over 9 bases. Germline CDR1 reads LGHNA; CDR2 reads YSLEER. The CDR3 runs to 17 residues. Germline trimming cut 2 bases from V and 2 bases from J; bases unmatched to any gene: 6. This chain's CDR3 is CASSQWSSGDNTGELFF. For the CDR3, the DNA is TGCGCCAGCAGCCAATGGTCTAGCGGGGACAACACCGGGGAGCTGTTTTTT.

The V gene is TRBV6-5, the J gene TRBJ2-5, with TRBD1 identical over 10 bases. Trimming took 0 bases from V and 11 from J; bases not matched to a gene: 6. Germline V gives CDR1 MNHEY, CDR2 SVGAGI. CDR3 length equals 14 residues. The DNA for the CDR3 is TGTGCCAGCAGTTACTCTCCGGGACAGGGGACGCAGTACTTC. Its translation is CASSYSPGQGTQYF.

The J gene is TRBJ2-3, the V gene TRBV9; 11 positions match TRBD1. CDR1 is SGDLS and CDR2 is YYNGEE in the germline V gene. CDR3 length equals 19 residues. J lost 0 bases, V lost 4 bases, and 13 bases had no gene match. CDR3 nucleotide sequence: TGTGCCAGCAGCTCGCCCCGGGGACAGGGGGGTCTCAGCACAGATACGCAGTATTTT. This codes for CASSSPRGQGGLSTDTQYF.

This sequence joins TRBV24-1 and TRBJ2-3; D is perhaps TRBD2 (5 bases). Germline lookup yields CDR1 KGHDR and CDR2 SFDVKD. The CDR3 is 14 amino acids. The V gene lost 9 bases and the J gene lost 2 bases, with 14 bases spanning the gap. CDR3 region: CATVDRDSTDTQYF. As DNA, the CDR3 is TGTGCCACCGTCGACCGGGATTCCACAGATACGCAGTATTTT.

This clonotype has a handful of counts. In DNA form, the CDR3 reads TGTGCCAGCAGCCAAGGAGCGGGAACGGCATCGTACTTC. It is translated as CASSQGAGTASYF. The J gene is TRBJ2-7, the V gene TRBV3-1; 7 positions match TRBD2. This CDR3 is built from 13 residues. The germline V gene has CDR1 LGHDT and CDR2 YNNKEL (reference sequence). With V trimmed by 1 base and J by 12 bases, 9 bases remained unmatched.

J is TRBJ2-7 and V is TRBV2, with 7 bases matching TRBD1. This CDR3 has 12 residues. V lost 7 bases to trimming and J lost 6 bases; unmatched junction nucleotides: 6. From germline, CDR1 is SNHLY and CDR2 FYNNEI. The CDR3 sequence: CASNKGAGEQYF. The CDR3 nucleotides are TGTGCCAGCAATAAGGGGGCTGGCGAGCAGTACTTC.

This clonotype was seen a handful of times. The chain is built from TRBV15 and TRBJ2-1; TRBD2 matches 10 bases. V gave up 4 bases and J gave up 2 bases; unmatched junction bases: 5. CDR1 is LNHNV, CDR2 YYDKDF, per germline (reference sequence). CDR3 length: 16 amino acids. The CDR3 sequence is CATSTQGLAAYNEQFF. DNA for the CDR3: TGTGCCACCAGCACTCAAGGACTAGCGGCCTACAATGAGCAGTTCTTC.

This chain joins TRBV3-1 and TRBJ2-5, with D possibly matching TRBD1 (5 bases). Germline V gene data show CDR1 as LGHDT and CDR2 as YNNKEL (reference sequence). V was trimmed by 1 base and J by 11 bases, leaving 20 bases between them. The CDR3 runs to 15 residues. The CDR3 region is CASSQGRQTYNEQYF. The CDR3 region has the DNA TGTGCCAGCAGCCAAGGGAGACAGACTTACAATGAGCAGTACTTC.

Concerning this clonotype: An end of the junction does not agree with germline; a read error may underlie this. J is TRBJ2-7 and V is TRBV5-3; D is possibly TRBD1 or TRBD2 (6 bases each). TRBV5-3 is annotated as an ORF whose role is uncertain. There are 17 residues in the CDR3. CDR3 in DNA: TGTGCCAGCAGCTTGTTGCAGACAGGAGGGTCACAAGAGGCCCAGTACTTC. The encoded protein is CASSLLQTGGSQEAQYF.

In nucleotides, the CDR3 is TGTGCCAGCAGCTTAGCGCGCCCGACCTACGAGCAGTACTTC. Translation gives CASSLARPTYEQYF. The V and J genes are TRBV7-8 and TRBJ2-7; no reliable D call. Between the trimmed V and J ends, which lost 0 bases and 2 bases, there was a span of 8 bases. This CDR3 is built from 14 residues. CDR1 is SGHVS, CDR2 FQNEAQ, per germline.

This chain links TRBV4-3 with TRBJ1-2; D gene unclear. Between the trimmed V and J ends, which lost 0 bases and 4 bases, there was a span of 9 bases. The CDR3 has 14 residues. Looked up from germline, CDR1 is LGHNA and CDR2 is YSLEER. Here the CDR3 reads CASSQDSTVYGYTF. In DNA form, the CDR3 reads TGCGCCAGCAGCCAAGATTCGACGGTCTATGGCTACACCTTC.

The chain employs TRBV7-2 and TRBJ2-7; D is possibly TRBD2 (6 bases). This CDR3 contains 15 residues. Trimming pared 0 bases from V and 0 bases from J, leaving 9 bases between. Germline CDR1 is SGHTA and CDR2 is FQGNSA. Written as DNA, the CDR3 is TGTGCCAGCAGCTTAGCGGAGGGGCACTCCTACGAGCAGTACTTC. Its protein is CASSLAEGHSYEQYF.

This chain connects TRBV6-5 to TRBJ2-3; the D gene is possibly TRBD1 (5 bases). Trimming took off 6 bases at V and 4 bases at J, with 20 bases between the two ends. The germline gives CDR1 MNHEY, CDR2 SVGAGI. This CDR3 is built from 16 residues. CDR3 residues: CASRPLGLREADTQYF. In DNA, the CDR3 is TGTGCCAGCAGGCCCCTGGGGCTCCGAGAGGCAGATACGCAGTATTTT.

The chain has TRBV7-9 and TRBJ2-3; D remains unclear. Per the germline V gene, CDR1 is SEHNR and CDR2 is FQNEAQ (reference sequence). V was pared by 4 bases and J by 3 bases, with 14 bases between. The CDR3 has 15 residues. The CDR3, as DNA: TGTGCCAGCAGCTGGTCGGGCTCCCTAACAGATACGCAGTATTTT. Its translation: CASSWSGSLTDTQYF.

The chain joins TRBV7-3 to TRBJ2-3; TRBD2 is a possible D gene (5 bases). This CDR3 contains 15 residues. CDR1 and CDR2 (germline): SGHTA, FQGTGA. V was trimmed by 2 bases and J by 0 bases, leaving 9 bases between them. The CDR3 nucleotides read TGTGCCAGCAGCTTACGCGGGCCGAGCACAGATACGCAGTATTTT. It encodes CASSLRGPSTDTQYF.

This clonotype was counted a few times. The CDR3 DNA reads as TGTGCCAGCAGCTTAAGGGGGCCGATGAATGAGCAGTTCTTC. Translation gives CASSLRGPMNEQFF. V usage is TRBV7-2 and J usage is TRBJ2-1; the match to TRBD1 covers 7 bases. Per germline, CDR1 SGHTA and CDR2 FQGNSA. Losses at the gene ends were 2 bases for V and 7 bases for J; bases not matched to a gene: 5. This CDR3 contains 14 residues.

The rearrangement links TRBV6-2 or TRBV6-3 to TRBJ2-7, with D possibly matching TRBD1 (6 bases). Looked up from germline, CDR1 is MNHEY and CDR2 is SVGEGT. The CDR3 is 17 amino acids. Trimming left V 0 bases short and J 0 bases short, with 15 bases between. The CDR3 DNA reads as TGTGCCAGCAGTTACTCCCGCAGGGGCCGGGGCTCCTACGAGCAGTACTTC. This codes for CASSYSRRGRGSYEQYF.

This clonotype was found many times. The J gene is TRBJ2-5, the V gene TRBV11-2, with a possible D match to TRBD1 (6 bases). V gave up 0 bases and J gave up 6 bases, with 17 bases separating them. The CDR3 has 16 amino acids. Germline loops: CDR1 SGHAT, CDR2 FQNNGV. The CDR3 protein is CASSLDPPGVEKTQYF. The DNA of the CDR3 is TGTGCCAGCAGCTTAGATCCTCCAGGGGTTGAGAAGACCCAGTACTTC.

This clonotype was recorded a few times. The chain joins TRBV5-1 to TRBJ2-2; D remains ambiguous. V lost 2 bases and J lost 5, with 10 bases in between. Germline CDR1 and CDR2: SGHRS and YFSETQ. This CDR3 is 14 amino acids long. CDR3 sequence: CASSFGQRTGELFF. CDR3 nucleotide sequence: TGCGCCAGCAGCTTTGGCCAGAGGACCGGGGAGCTGTTTTTT.